This TCR beta chain was recovered during a study of cytomegalovirus exposure and HLA in healthy donors (dated by TCRdb to 2016 to 2017). Describing the broader study: According to an earlier analysis of 450 to 650 of the donors, about 179 million T cells yielded some 120 million unique TCR beta sequences and 250 to 350 Gb of sequence data. An early release covering 500 to 750 HLA-typed donors comprised 250 to 350 gigabases of sequencing data and approximately 85 million unique TCR sequences. Of the 300 to 500 genotyped donors, less than 90% were placed in the genetic ancestry cluster associated with self-reported Caucasian donors. The study was designed to test whether signatures of past pathogen exposure could be identified by cataloging public T cell receptors. The study used immunosequencing to profile the T cell repertoires of approximately 630 subjects and linked those repertoires to cytomegalovirus serostatus. In addition to the first cohort of 666 subjects, a separate validation cohort of under 150 different subjects was used. The study combined high-throughput TCR immunosequencing, statistical association of individual TCRs with disease status, and machine learning to predict cytomegalovirus infection status. A later analysis re-analyzed previously published TCR beta repertoires from about 600 donors and added high-resolution HLA genotyping to study TCR occurrence patterns. Rather than using new phenotypic data, the later analysis identified candidate immune exposures from TCR beta sequences and from how often those sequences occurred across donors. An earlier analysis of around 540 of the donors applied high-throughput TCR beta sequencing to assess whether each TCR beta V gene segment acted as functional or pseudogenic. Donor age, sex, ethnicity and CMV serostatus were collected together with the repertoire data. A later genetic analysis used genome-wide SNP genotypes for about three fifths of the 666 donors, treating that subset as a discovery cohort. All discovery cohort repertoires had been generated on a single sequencing platform. HLA typing covered class I and class II loci at four-digit resolution. The number of typed donors differed by locus: roughly 620-630 for A, B, C, DRB1 and DQB1; about 520 for DQA1; approximately 600 for DPA1; and 400 to 480 for DPB1. Several DR-DQ haplotypes were handled as single units for association and clustering because linkage in the cohort was strong. Among approximately 370 genotyped donors of the cohort, an average of around 220,000 unique TCR beta nucleotide sequences was sequenced per donor, of which about 18% were non-productive.

In total, fewer than 750 healthy bone marrow donors made up the cohort. At the time of sampling, every cohort member was nominally healthy, though immune exposures that went unrecorded were likely present. The donor tested CMV seropositive, placing the donor among the 310 or so seropositive members of the cohort. Every donor gave a peripheral blood sample, and the peripheral blood mononuclear cells from that sample were used for TCR beta sequencing. Genomic DNA extraction from the blood cell samples was performed with the Qiagen DNeasy Blood Extraction Kit. Remarks on this clone: The target of this receptor is not known. It has no much larger one-base neighbor in the sample; base qualities were not kept.

From the cysteine through the phenylalanine, the CDR3 covers 14 amino acids. Only the CDR3 portion is preserved as DNA: 42 bases, with reading frame beginning at the first base. Per the germline V gene (reference sequence), MNHEY is the CDR1 and SMNVEV is the CDR2. V loses 4 bases, J loses 4 bases, and the germline ends lie 11 bases apart. Library preparation employed the immunoSEQ multiplex PCR assay. For the multiplex PCR, a mixture combining 60 forward primers for TCR Vbeta segments and 13 reverse primers for TCR Jbeta segments was used. A multiplex PCR assay on genomic DNA amplified the CDR3 region of rearranged TCR beta genes. The amplified TCR beta libraries were sequenced on the Illumina HiSeq System as 87-base-pair reads. The paper's processing steps were these. In a later analysis, tens of millions of unique TCR beta chains were counted across the 650 to 700 repertoires, and about 10 million of these chains were shared by at least two donors. Raw reads were error-corrected and collapsed into unique sequences with a nearest-neighbor algorithm that merged closely related sequences to remove PCR and sequencing errors. V, D and J gene segments were assigned by aligning CDR3 sequences to IMGT reference sequences. For a sequence to be retained, at least a six-nucleotide match to both a V gene segment and a J gene segment was required. A rearrangement was called productive if the CDR3 had no stop codons and remained in frame with V and J, and every other rearrangement was called non-productive. CDR3 was defined by IMGT convention, running from the second conserved V-encoded cysteine to the conserved J-encoded phenylalanine. The earlier analysis of fewer than 750 of the donors excluded sequences that lacked an unambiguous match to a single V gene segment. In an earlier analysis of 450 to 700 of the donors, V segments were called functional above 56.7% productive rearrangements and were called segregating when the between-donor standard deviation exceeded 5%. To diagnose cytomegalovirus status from the catalog of TCR beta chain sequences, a statistical classification framework was built. V and J gene assignment, in a later analysis, came from comparing TCR nucleotide sequences with IMGT/GENE-DB human TR gene sequences. The TCRdist pipeline was used in a later analysis to assign CDR3 sequences and most-parsimonious VDJ recombination scenarios. In a later analysis, every TCR beta chain was defined by the combination of its CDR3 amino acid sequence and its V-gene family, and reads without a unique V-gene family were dropped. In a later analysis, fewer than 600 highly shared, low-generation-probability nucleotide sequences were removed to address suspected cross-contamination and a sequencing artifact. In a later analysis, a clonal expansion index for each public chain was calculated from normalized within-repertoire ranks of inferred template counts. A later analysis computed generation probabilities with a VDJ recombination model fitted to out-of-frame rearrangements, and checked the results against IGoR. In a later analysis, hypergeometric tests were used to score TCR-TCR, TCR-HLA and TCR-CMV co-occurrence, with a repertoire-size bias correction applied to TCR pairs. To estimate false discovery rates, a later analysis permuted the HLA or CMV assignments 20 times. In a later analysis, co-occurring TCRs were grouped using DBSCAN, and TCRdist sequence similarity was added for clustering within HLA-allele-positive subsets. Co-occurrence clustering excluded repertoires with fewer than 30,000 or more than 120,000 public chains, plus five with anomalous nucleotide sharing. As stored in TCRdb, this immuneACCESS dataset retains in-frame rearrangements with V and J assigned. A fraction of the clones does not appear; measured against another copy, unresolved V genes explain less than half of the discrepancy, and the remainder lacks a known reason. That table furnishes V, J and clone size, whereas the DNA furnished D and trimming. The sample data list approximately 79,000 clones, and roughly 79% of these were observed just once. The leading ten clones occupy 4.5% to 7% of the sample.

What the work shows at the level of the full study, not this receptor alone: A further reported finding was that TCR beta sequences accurately predicted the HLA-A and HLA-B alleles for most subjects in the first cohort. A group of highly shared sequence variants was considered likely to be a technical artifact of the sequencing pipeline. The study listed 150 to 200 TCR beta chains as associated with cytomegalovirus. A few of the identified cytomegalovirus-associated TCR beta chains were confirmed in vitro to be specific for cytomegalovirus antigens. In a later genetic analysis, a missense DCLRE1C variant was associated with V-gene and J-gene trimming of TCR beta chains, and the association was replicated in an independent cohort. Most TCR sequences were observed very rarely across donors, whereas some public TCRs were present in many individuals. Because counts were too low, about 17 rarely observed V segments, including chromosome 9 orphons, were excluded from the earlier analysis of some 590 of the donors. Assigning TCR associations to individual alleles was difficult when HLA alleles, especially DR and DQ, strongly co-occurred. At a false discovery rate of 0.05, a later analysis linked some 18,000 TCR beta sequences to specific HLA alleles. The authors suggested that the approach could potentially be extended to other disease states and immunological phenotypes. Some IMGT-functional V segments, including TRBV6-2 and TRBV6-3, could not be distinguished by the 87-base-pair reads and were therefore excluded. In a later analysis, HLA-associated TCR beta chains were found to be more clonally expanded and to have lower generation probabilities than equally common non-associated chains. HLA typing was unavailable for some donors at each locus, so association tests used only the typed subset. Sequencing depth was assumed to be roughly uniform across donors in the presence/absence analyses, though that assumption may not hold. Only TCR beta chains were sequenced in this cohort, and the absence of alpha or paired-chain data limited detectable features. A later analysis reported that several top co-occurrence clusters appeared linked to parvovirus B19, influenza, CMV and Epstein-Barr virus. A later analysis found that most CMV-associated TCR beta chains appeared HLA-restricted, with HLA associations seemingly driven largely by CMV exposure. For the cohort, immune exposure information was limited to CMV serostatus. Linkage disequilibrium might explain the correlated functional status among segregating V segments, but an unknown experimental factor could not be ruled out. According to a later analysis, TCR association rates differed among HLA loci, with DRB1 alleles showing the most associated TCRs and HLA-C alleles showing the fewest. In an earlier analysis of under 600 of the donors, most TCR beta V segments were observed in productive rearrangements about 90% or about 30% of the time, broadly matching IMGT annotations. Compared with the approximately 670-donor mean, donors in an Asian-associated ancestry cluster had fewer N-insertions in productive TCRs, according to a later genetic analysis. Cytomegalovirus status was reported to be diagnosed by the classifier with high specificity and sensitivity in both the original and validation cohorts.

The clonotype comes from a male donor in good health and CMV-seropositive. The rearranged chain carries TRBV27 and TRBJ1-5; the D gene is possibly TRBD1, with 5 bases matching. Sequencing was performed on PBMCs. At the DNA level, the sequence is TGTGCCAGCAGTTCCGCGACAGTGAATCAGCCCCAGCATTTT. Its protein reads: CASSSATVNQPQHF.